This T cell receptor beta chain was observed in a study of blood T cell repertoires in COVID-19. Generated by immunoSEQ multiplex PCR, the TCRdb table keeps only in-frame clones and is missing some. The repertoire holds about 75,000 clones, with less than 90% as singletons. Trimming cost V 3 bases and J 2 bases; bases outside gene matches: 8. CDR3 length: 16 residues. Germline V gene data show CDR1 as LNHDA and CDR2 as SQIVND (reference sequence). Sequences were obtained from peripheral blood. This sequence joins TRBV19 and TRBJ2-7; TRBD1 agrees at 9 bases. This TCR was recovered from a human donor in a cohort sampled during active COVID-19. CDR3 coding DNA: TGTGCCAGTAGTATTCTTCTCGGGACAGGGACCTACGAGCAGTACTTC. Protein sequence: CASSILLGTGTYEQYF.